These T cell receptor beta chains were read from a single sample in a study of CD8+ T cells in alopecia areata. Measured with immunoSEQ multiplex PCR; TCRdb has only the in-frame clones, and not every one. The sample has 120,000 to 150,000 clones, less than 75% seen once. The sequenced sample was CD8+ T cells sorted from blood. These receptors originate from a human donor in good health. CDR3s include the opening cysteine and the closing phenylalanine or tryptophan. D genes are given only for firm matches. Size is stated for part of the rows, as once, few or many counts, or as a class when the clone is expanded.

abundance	d_gene	v_gene	len	j_gene	CDR3nt	CDR3aa
.	TRBD2	TRBV5-1	15	TRBJ2-7	TGCGCCAGCAGCTACACGGGAGGGCACTTTGACGAGCAGTACTTC	CASSYTGGHFDEQYF
.	TRBD2	TRBV28	16	TRBJ2-7	TGTGCCAGCAACAATCTAGCGGGAGGTCAAGCCTACGAGCAGTACTTC	CASNNLAGGQAYEQYF
.	.	TRBV7-9	17	TRBJ2-3	TGTGCCAGCAGCTCCTTTTCGCGGCTCCGGGGCACAGATACGCAGTATTTT	CASSSFSRLRGTDTQYF
.	.	TRBV27	15	TRBJ2-1	TGTGCCAGCTCACCGGTGGGCAACCGGAACAATGAGCAGTTCTTC	CASSPVGNRNNEQFF
once	TRBD2	TRBV27	14	TRBJ2-7	TGTGCCAGCAGCCAAGCGGGAGCGTCGTGGGAGCAGTACTTC	CASSQAGASWEQYF
.	.	TRBV2	13	TRBJ2-3	TGTGCCAGCGAGAGCGACACTGGGGATACGCAGTATTTT	CASESDTGDTQYF
.	TRBD2	TRBV11-1	14	TRBJ2-1	TGTGCCAGCAGCTTAGGCGGGGGATACAATGAGCAGTTCTTC	CASSLGGGYNEQFF
.	.	TRBV7-9	10	TRBJ2-7	TGTGCCAGCAGCTTACACGAGCAGTACTTC	CASSLHEQYF
.	TRBD2	TRBV4-2	16	TRBJ2-7	TGTGCCAGCAGCCAAGATGATAGCGGGAGGTTCTACGAGCAGTACTTC	CASSQDDSGRFYEQYF
few	.	TRBV11-2	12	TRBJ1-4	TGTGCCAGCAGCTGGACAGATGAAAAACTGTTTTTT	CASSWTDEKLFF